This T cell receptor beta chain was captured by sequencing in a study of T cell responses to AZD1222 COVID-19 vaccine. Notes on the study in general: Only 5 or 6 people who got AZD1222 tested seropositive at baseline. Per reports, nearly half of all spike-specific TCRs target regions that are unmutated in variants.

CDR3 size: 14 residues. V shed 3 bases and J shed 1 base, with 10 bases lying between them. Sequencing was performed with immunoSEQ multiplex PCR; in TCRdb, only in-frame clones are kept and a portion is missing. This sample carries about 150,000 clones, around 90% of them seen once, and the ten largest clones take 18%. Details on this clone: What it recognizes is unknown.

The rearrangement joins TRBV23-1 to TRBJ2-7, with a possible D match to TRBD1 (6 bases). TRBV23-1 is an ORF, and what it does is uncertain. This clonotype was sampled from an adult in good health. This material consisted of peripheral blood, taken on day 0 of AZD1222 vaccination. CDR3 region: CASSHSDRSYEQYF. The DNA of the CDR3 is TGCGCCAGCAGTCATAGTGACAGGTCCTACGAGCAGTACTTC.